A single sample is the source of the 20 T cell receptor beta chains below, sequenced in a study of cytomegalovirus exposure and HLA in healthy donors. The PCR ran on 60 Vbeta and 13 Jbeta primers. The repertoire was sequenced with immunoSEQ multiplex PCR; TCRdb's copy has only in-frame clones and lacks some. Among around 200,000 clones listed, over 65% were seen once. The material sequenced was PBMCs. The origin of the receptors is a man aged 40-49 years in good health and CMV-seronegative.

The chain couples TRBV7-9 to TRBJ2-4; D perhaps matches TRBD1 (6 bases). The V and J ends lost 5 bases and 4 bases respectively, with 15 bases between them. From germline, CDR1 is SEHNR and CDR2 FQNEAQ (reference sequence). The CDR3 sequence is 15 residues long. This chain's CDR3 is CASSPPGQRKNIQYF. CDR3 DNA: TGTGCCAGCAGCCCTCCAGGACAGAGAAAAAACATTCAGTACTTC.

Here the CDR3 reads CASSSQPGQGATTEAFF. In DNA form, the CDR3 reads TGTGCCAGCAGCTCCCAACCGGGACAGGGGGCTACCACTGAAGCTTTCTTT. The V gene is TRBV7-9, the J gene TRBJ1-1, with 12 bases fitting TRBD1. With V trimmed by 4 bases and J by 4 bases, 10 bases remained unmatched. The CDR3 covers 17 residues. Germline CDR1 SEHNR, CDR2 FQNEAQ (reference sequence).

The V gene is TRBV6-5, the J gene TRBJ1-1; D gene ambiguous. The V end lost 5 bases, the J end lost 5 bases, and 12 bases lay between the germline ends. Per the germline V gene, CDR1 is MNHEY and CDR2 is SVGAGI. The CDR3 totals 13 residues. For the CDR3, the DNA is TGTGCCAGCAGTGAAACCCGGGAGACTGAAGCTTTCTTT. Amino acids: CASSETRETEAFF.

The rearrangement joins TRBV7-2 to TRBJ2-4, with 12 bases lining up with TRBD2. Trimming at V came to 3 bases and at J to 0 bases, leaving 3 bases not matched to a gene. The CDR3 consists of 17 residues. Germline V gene lookup returns CDR1 SGHTA and CDR2 FQGNSA. DNA of the CDR3: TGTGCCAGCAGCTTGGCTAGCGGGAGGGTAGCCAAAAACATTCAGTACTTC. It encodes CASSLASGRVAKNIQYF.

In nucleotides, the CDR3 is TGTGCCTGGGCAAAACAAGGGGCTGAAGCTTTCTTT. As protein: CAWAKQGAEAFF. This rearrangement joins TRBV30 to TRBJ1-1, with D maybe TRBD1 (5 bases). CDR3 size: 12 residues. V was pared by 5 bases and J by 6 bases, with 13 bases between. Looked up from germline, CDR1 is GTSNPN and CDR2 is SVGIG (reference sequence).

The genes are TRBV13 and TRBJ1-5; D not resolved. The CDR3 totals 12 residues. The V end was cut by 5 bases, the J end by 6 bases, with 8 bases between. Germline CDR1 PRHDT, CDR2 FYEKMQ (reference sequence). The DNA for the CDR3 is TGTGCCAGCAGCGTTAGCGGTCAGCCCCAGCATTTT. Encoded protein: CASSVSGQPQHF.

This chain joins TRBV7-6 and TRBJ2-1, with 11 bases that match TRBD2. V lost 1 base and J lost 8; bases outside the gene matches: 1. The germline V gene encodes CDR1 SGHVS and CDR2 FNYEAQ. CDR3 length: 14 residues. The CDR3 DNA follows: TGTGCCAGCAGCTTAGGGACTAGCGGGTATGAGCAGTTCTTC. Translating gives CASSLGTSGYEQFF.

The chain's CDR3 is CASSPRSGGTDTQYF. The CDR3 DNA sequence: TGTGCCAGCTCACCACGCTCGGGGGGCACAGATACGCAGTATTTT. V is TRBV18 and J is TRBJ2-3, with D possibly TRBD2 on 6 matching bases. Germline lookup yields CDR1 KGHSH and CDR2 LQKENI. The V end lost 1 base, the J end lost 1 base, and 9 bases lay between the germline ends. CDR3 length: 15 amino acids.

This CDR3 is CASSSVPSYEQYF. The CDR3 DNA reads as TGCGCCAGCAGCTCGGTTCCCTCCTACGAGCAGTACTTC. The chain employs TRBV5-1 and TRBJ2-7; no firm D call. Trimming shortened V by 3 bases and J by 0 bases, and 7 bases separated the two germline ends. This CDR3 contains 13 residues. CDR1 and CDR2 from the germline V gene are SGHRS and YFSETQ. The full variable domain, completed using reference TRBV5-1 and TRBJ2-7, is KAGVTQTPRYLIKTRGQQVTLSCSPISGHRSVSWYQQTPGQGLQFLFEYFSETQRNKGNFPGRFSGRQFSNSRSEMNVSTLELGDSALYLCASSSVPSYEQYFGPGTRLTVT.

The gene calls are TRBV11-2 and TRBJ1-6, with TRBD1 as a possible D gene (5 bases). Germline values: CDR1 SGHAT, CDR2 FQNNGV. V was cut by 11 bases and J by 10 bases, with 18 bases left in between. CDR3 length: 13 amino acids. CDR3 residues: CAPLSGGDSPLHF. In DNA, the CDR3 is TGTGCCCCGTTAAGCGGGGGTGACTCACCCCTCCACTTT.

This rearrangement joins TRBV7-3 to TRBJ2-3; TRBD2 matches 10 bases. The trim removed 5 bases at V and 4 bases at J, leaving 6 bases unmatched. Looked up from germline, CDR1 is SGHTA and CDR2 is FQGTGA. The CDR3 consists of 15 residues. The DNA for the CDR3 is TGTGCCAGCAGCCCCAGCGGGGGGGCGTCAGATACGCAGTATTTT. Its protein product is CASSPSGGASDTQYF.

This clone has a handful of counts. This chain uses TRBV15 with TRBJ1-1; 7 positions match TRBD1. CDR3 length: 18 amino acids. In germline, CDR1 is LNHNV, CDR2 YYDKDF (reference sequence). V lost 3 bases to trimming and J lost 3 bases; unmatched junction nucleotides: 16. CDR3 in amino acids: CATSSGWGAQGMDTEAFF. In DNA, the CDR3 is TGTGCCACCAGCAGCGGGTGGGGCGCACAGGGGATGGACACTGAAGCTTTCTTT.

Details on this clone: An end of the junction does not agree with germline; a read error may underlie this. The V and J genes are TRBV7-9 and TRBJ1-1; no definite D call. This CDR3 contains 14 residues. The germline V gene has CDR1 SEHNR and CDR2 FQNEAQ (reference sequence). CDR3 amino acids: CSSSLVSVNTEAFF. The CDR3 bases are TGTTCCAGCAGCTTAGTTTCCGTGAACACTGAAGCTTTCTTT.

This CDR3 is CASSGDYSYEQYF. CDR3 sequence (DNA): TGTGCCAGTAGTGGGGACTATAGCTACGAGCAGTACTTC. V is TRBV19 and J is TRBJ2-7; 7 bases line up with TRBD2. J lost 3 bases, V lost 5 bases, and 4 bases had no gene match. Germline assignment: CDR1 LNHDA and CDR2 SQIVND (reference sequence). The length of the CDR3 is 13 residues. The variable domain in full, with the rest retrieved from reference TRBV19 and TRBJ2-7, is DGGITQSPKYLFRKEGQNVTLSCEQNLNHDAMYWYRQDPGQGLRLIYYSQIVNDFQKGDIAEGYSVSREKKESFPLTVTSAQKNPTAFYLCASSGDYSYEQYFGPGTRLTVT.

The V gene is TRBV7-9, the J gene TRBJ1-1, with D perhaps TRBD1 (6 bases). From germline, CDR1 is SEHNR and CDR2 FQNEAQ (reference sequence). Trimming took 5 bases from V and 2 from J, leaving 12 bases between them. This CDR3 is 14 amino acids long. This CDR3 reads CASSPTGVNTEAFF. CDR3 coding DNA: TGTGCCAGCAGCCCGACAGGAGTAAACACTGAAGCTTTCTTT.

The V call is TRBV5-4, the J call TRBJ1-3; 10 bases agree with TRBD1. V was clipped by 3 bases and J by 4 bases; unmatched bases: 10. The length of the CDR3 is 17 residues. CDR1 and CDR2 (germline): SGHNT, YYREEE (reference sequence). As DNA, the CDR3 is TGTGCCAGCAGCTCGGGACAGGGGCGGGCAGGAGGAAACACCATATATTTT. Amino acids: CASSSGQGRAGGNTIYF.

The V and J genes are TRBV20-1 and TRBJ1-2, with D uncertain. Between the trimmed V and J ends, which lost 4 bases and 4 bases, there was a span of 7 bases. Germline CDR1 DFQATT, CDR2 SNEGSKA (reference sequence). The CDR3 is made up of 11 amino acids. As DNA, the CDR3 is TGCAGTGCTAATCCGGGCTATGGCTACACCTTC. Amino acids: CSANPGYGYTF.

V and J are TRBV4-1 and TRBJ2-2, with TRBD2 identical over 8 bases. Germline CDR1 reads MGHRA; CDR2 reads YSYEKL. The CDR3 has 16 residues. The V gene end was trimmed by 1 base and the J gene end by 3 bases; junction bases not matched to a gene: 4. In DNA form, the CDR3 reads TGCGCCAGCAGCCAAGTAGCGGGGCCCCACACCGGGGAGCTGTTTTTT. Encoded protein: CASSQVAGPHTGELFF.

This sequence joins TRBV14 and TRBJ2-7, with 11 positions matching TRBD2. Germline assignment: CDR1 SGHDN and CDR2 FVKESK. The CDR3 runs to 15 residues. V was pared by 5 bases and J by 0 bases, with 3 bases of the junction left unmatched. The CDR3 sequence: CASSLAGGNSYEQYF. CDR3 sequence (DNA): TGTGCCAGCAGCTTAGCGGGAGGGAACTCCTACGAGCAGTACTTC.

V gene TRBV28 combines with J gene TRBJ2-1; TRBD2 agrees at 8 bases. J lost 9 bases, V lost 8 bases, and 15 bases had no gene match. This CDR3 comprises 15 residues. CDR1 is MDHEN and CDR2 is SYDVKM in the germline V gene. The chain's CDR3 is CASVGKGLELLEQFF. CDR3 coding DNA: TGTGCCAGCGTAGGTAAGGGACTAGAGCTTCTTGAGCAGTTCTTC.